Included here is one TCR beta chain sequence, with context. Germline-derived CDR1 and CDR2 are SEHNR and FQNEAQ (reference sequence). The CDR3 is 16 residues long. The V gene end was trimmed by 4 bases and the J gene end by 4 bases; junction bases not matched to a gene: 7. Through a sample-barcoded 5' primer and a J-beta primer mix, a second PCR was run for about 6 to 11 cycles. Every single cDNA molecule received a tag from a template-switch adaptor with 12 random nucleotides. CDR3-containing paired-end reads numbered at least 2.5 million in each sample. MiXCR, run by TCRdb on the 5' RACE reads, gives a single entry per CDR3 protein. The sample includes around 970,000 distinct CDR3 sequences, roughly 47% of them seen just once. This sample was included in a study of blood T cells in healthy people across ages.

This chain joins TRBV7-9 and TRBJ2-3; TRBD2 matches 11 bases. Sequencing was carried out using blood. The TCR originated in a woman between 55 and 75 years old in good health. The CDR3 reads CASSSGLAGDSDTQYF. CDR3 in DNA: TGTGCCAGCAGCTCCGGACTAGCGGGCGATTCAGATACGCAGTATTTT.